A single sample is the source of the 17 T cell receptor beta chains below, sequenced in a study of cytomegalovirus exposure and HLA in healthy donors. With 60 Vbeta and 13 Jbeta primers, the PCR was carried out. The method was immunoSEQ multiplex PCR; TCRdb's version includes in-frame clones alone and lacks a portion of them. Among 150,000 or so clones, around 82% were seen once, and the ten largest hold about 5.6%. The sample consisted of PBMCs. The receptors were sampled from a woman aged 40-49 years in good health and CMV-seropositive.

The table lists this clone with a few counts. The chain recombines TRBV5-1 with TRBJ1-1; D possibly corresponds to TRBD1 (5 bases). The length of the CDR3 is 15 residues. The germline V gene encodes CDR1 SGHRS and CDR2 YFSETQ. The V and J ends lost 4 bases and 4 bases respectively, with 17 bases between them. CDR3: CASSAGYSPGTEAFF. The CDR3 nucleotides read TGCGCCAGCAGCGCAGGGTATTCCCCAGGCACTGAAGCTTTCTTT.

This clone occurred once. The chain employs TRBV13 and TRBJ2-5; TRBD2 might be the D (5 bases). Matching the DNA end better, TRBJ2-7 makes the J call doubtful. The CDR3 has 13 amino acids. Germline V gene sequence: CDR1 PRHDT, CDR2 FYEKMQ (reference sequence). CDR3 sequence reads: CASSLVRDYEQYF. CDR3 coding DNA: TGTGCCAGCAGCTTAGTACGGGACTACGAGCAGTACTTC.

The rearrangement links TRBV19 to TRBJ1-1; D remains unclear. The CDR3 covers 14 residues. CDR1 and CDR2 from the germline V gene are LNHDA and SQIVND (reference sequence). V lost 3 bases and J lost 0, with 8 bases in between. The DNA for the CDR3 is TGTGCCAGTAGTATGGGCAGAATGAACACTGAAGCTTTCTTT. It encodes CASSMGRMNTEAFF.

The chain couples TRBV5-1 to TRBJ1-1, with 9 bases that match TRBD1. The CDR3 is made up of 14 amino acids. V was clipped by 4 bases and J by 5 bases; unmatched bases: 6. Germline assignment: CDR1 SGHRS and CDR2 YFSETQ. The CDR3 nucleotides are TGCGCCAGCAGCAGCAGGACAGGGGAGACTGAAGCTTTCTTT. Residues: CASSSRTGETEAFF. Looking up the rest from reference TRBV5-1 and TRBJ1-1 gives the full variable domain: KAGVTQTPRYLIKTRGQQVTLSCSPISGHRSVSWYQQTPGQGLQFLFEYFSETQRNKGNFPGRFSGRQFSNSRSEMNVSTLELGDSALYLCASSSRTGETEAFFGQGTRLTVV.

This chain links TRBV5-1 with TRBJ2-7; 8 nucleotides agree with TRBD1. Losses at the gene ends were 4 bases for V and 7 bases for J; bases not matched to a gene: 10. The germline V gene has CDR1 SGHRS and CDR2 YFSETQ. This CDR3 has 14 residues. CDR3 region: CASSLTGGGWEQYF. For the CDR3, the DNA is TGCGCCAGCAGCCTAACAGGGGGAGGCTGGGAGCAGTACTTC.

This sequence joins TRBV7-9 and TRBJ2-3, with 11 bases fitting TRBD2. CDR1 is SEHNR and CDR2 is FQNEAQ in the germline V gene (reference sequence). The ends lost 5 bases at V and 0 bases at J; junction bases unmatched: 7. The CDR3 runs 17 residues. The CDR3 sequence: CASSTGTSGASTDTQYF. The CDR3 bases are TGTGCCAGCAGCACAGGGACTAGCGGCGCTAGCACAGATACGCAGTATTTT. The full variable domain, with the rest looked up from reference TRBV7-9 and TRBJ2-3, is DTGVSQNPRHKITKRGQNVTFRCDPISEHNRLYWYRQTLGQGPEFLTYFQNEAQLEKSRLLSDRFSAERPKGSFSTLEIQRTEQGDSAMYLCASSTGTSGASTDTQYFGPGTRLTVL.

The chain links TRBV29-1 to TRBJ2-1; 8 bases match TRBD2. Germline V CDR1 and CDR2: SQVTM, ANQGSEA. The J segment lost 4 bases and the V segment lost 0 bases, leaving 5 bases of the junction unmatched. The CDR3 length is 15 residues. Written as DNA, the CDR3 is TGCAGCGTTGAAGATCGGGGGGGATCGTACAATGAGCAGTTCTTC. Translating it yields CSVEDRGGSYNEQFF.

This chain joins TRBV2 and TRBJ1-4; perhaps TRBD1 as D (5 bases). V was shortened by 3 bases and J by 7 bases, with 12 bases between the two germline ends. In germline, CDR1 is SNHLY, CDR2 FYNNEI. The CDR3 is 14 amino acids. This CDR3 reads CASSENRQPEKLFF. CDR3 in DNA: TGTGCCAGCAGTGAGAATAGACAGCCTGAAAAACTGTTTTTT.

The genes are TRBV6-5 and TRBJ1-6; no definite D call. Looked up from germline, CDR1 is MNHEY and CDR2 is SVGAGI. V lost 6 bases and J 3 bases, leaving 9 bases between the germline ends. The CDR3 is 14 residues long. CDR3 sequence: CASSPGVYNSPLHF. CDR3 nucleotide sequence: TGTGCCAGCAGCCCCGGGGTCTATAATTCACCCCTCCACTTT.

This clone was picked up a small number of times. The chain links TRBV15 to TRBJ1-2, with no clear D. Trimming took 3 bases from V and 1 from J, leaving 15 bases between them. Germline lookup yields CDR1 LNHNV and CDR2 YYDKDF (reference sequence). The CDR3 totals 16 residues. In DNA form, the CDR3 reads TGTGCCACCAGCAGCCCGGAACAGCTCCTTAACTATGGCTACACCTTC. It is translated as CATSSPEQLLNYGYTF.

The chain employs TRBV9 and TRBJ2-7, with D unresolved. CDR1 SGDLS and CDR2 YYNGEE come from the germline V gene. The germline V and J ends were trimmed by 0 bases and 2 bases, with 9 bases remaining between them. The CDR3 spans 14 residues. Written as DNA, the CDR3 is TGTGCCAGCAGCGTAGGCGCGGCCCCCTACGAGCAGTACTTC. Translating it yields CASSVGAAPYEQYF.

This clone was seen a few times. This chain joins TRBV19 and TRBJ2-3; D possibly corresponds to TRBD1 (5 bases). The CDR3 consists of 15 residues. V was pared by 2 bases and J by 5 bases, with 14 bases between. CDR1 LNHDA and CDR2 SQIVND come from the germline V gene (reference sequence). The CDR3 loop is CASSIRGPTRDTQYF. In DNA form, the CDR3 reads TGTGCCAGTAGTATAAGGGGCCCAACCCGAGATACGCAGTATTTT.

V gene TRBV5-1 combines with J gene TRBJ1-2; D unclear. CDR1 is SGHRS, CDR2 YFSETQ, per germline. The V and J ends lost 4 bases and 3 bases respectively, with 19 bases between them. The CDR3 spans 16 residues. CDR3 amino acids: CASSPREGSGYYGYTF. The CDR3 DNA follows: TGCGCCAGCAGCCCAAGGGAGGGTTCGGGGTACTATGGCTACACCTTC.

V gene TRBV27 combines with J gene TRBJ2-1, with D perhaps matching TRBD2 (7 bases). The CDR3 runs to 15 residues. In germline, CDR1 is MNHEY, CDR2 SMNVEV (reference sequence). V was trimmed by 6 bases and J by 3 bases, leaving 15 bases between them. The DNA for the CDR3 is TGTGCCAGCAGGGTGGAGGGGGGGTTCTACAATGAGCAGTTCTTC. Its translation is CASRVEGGFYNEQFF.

This clone turned up a few times. CDR3 residues: CASSRGTGGLAYEQYF. CDR3 coding DNA: TGTGCCAGCAGCCGGGGGACAGGGGGTTTGGCCTACGAGCAGTACTTC. The chain links TRBV27 to TRBJ2-7; 11 positions agree with TRBD1. Germline CDR1 MNHEY, CDR2 SMNVEV (reference sequence). CDR3 length equals 16 residues. Trimming cost V 6 bases and J 2 bases; bases outside gene matches: 9.

The chain employs TRBV1 and TRBJ2-1; the table assigns TRBD1, which was not confirmed against the DNA. TRBV1 is a pseudogene locus. The CDR3 has 15 amino acids. The CDR3 nucleotides are TGCACCAGCAGCCTCCTGGGACAGCTAGGCAATGAGCAGTTCTTC. It codes for CTSSLLGQLGNEQFF.

The V and J genes are TRBV27 and TRBJ2-2; no clear D. V lost 2 bases to trimming and J lost 7 bases, with 5 bases between them. This CDR3 has 12 amino acids. Germline values: CDR1 MNHEY, CDR2 SMNVEV (reference sequence). This chain's CDR3 is CASSLVGGELFF. CDR3 nucleotides: TGTGCCAGCAGTTTAGTCGGCGGGGAGCTGTTTTTT.